This T cell receptor beta chain was captured in a study of T cell changes during pregnancy in multiple sclerosis. The protocol was immunoSEQ multiplex PCR, while the TCRdb copy is restricted to in-frame clones and leaves out a portion. The top ten hold 0.45% to 0.55% of the sample, which has under 85,000 clones, over 80% seen once. Between the trimmed V and J ends, which lost 6 bases and 1 base, there was a span of 16 bases. CDR1 is LNHNV, CDR2 YYDKDF, per germline (reference sequence). The CDR3 is 17 amino acids. This TCR came from a female donor with multiple sclerosis, enrolled in a pregnancy study. This chain links TRBV15 with TRBJ2-6; D gene unclear. The sample in question was CD4+ T cells from peripheral blood mononuclear cells, obtained in the second trimester of pregnancy. Here the CDR3 DNA reads TGTGCCACCAGTCCCGTCCCCAAAGCATCTGGGGCCAACGTCCTGACTTTC. It is translated as CATSPVPKASGANVLTF. Drawing the rest from reference TRBV15 and TRBJ2-6, the complete variable domain is DAMVIQNPRYQVTQFGKPVTLSCSQTLNHNVMYWYQQKSSQAPKLLFHYYDKDFNNEADTPDNFQSRRPNTSFCFLDIRSPGLGDTAMYLCATSPVPKASGANVLTFGAGSRLTVL.